This T cell receptor (beta chain) appears in the sequencing data of a study of blood T cell repertoires in COVID-19. Turning to the study itself: The United States, Italy and Spain provided the acute and convalescent COVID-19 samples.

Profiled with immunoSEQ multiplex PCR; TCRdb holds only in-frame clones, not every one. The sample includes 210,000 or so clones, over 75% of them seen just once. Clinical history as reported by participants underpinned cohort assignment. The TCR comes from a man aged 25-45 years with acute COVID-19. Sequences were obtained from PBMCs or T cells enriched from blood (not recorded which).

The CDR3 nucleotides read TGCAGTGCTCCGAGAGGGAACGAGCAGTACTTC. This translates into CSAPRGNEQYF. The chain uses TRBV20-1 and TRBJ2-7; D is perhaps TRBD2 (5 bases). The V gene lost 5 bases and the J gene lost 5 bases, with 10 bases spanning the gap. This CDR3 comprises 11 residues. Germline CDR1 and CDR2: DFQATT and SNEGSKA (reference sequence).